This TCR beta chain was sequenced for a study of cytotoxic CD8 clonotypes in ibrutinib-treated CLL. The CDR3 is 15 residues long. The germline V gene encodes CDR1 MDHEN and CDR2 SYDVKM. Losses at the gene ends were 7 bases for V and 0 bases for J; bases not matched to a gene: 6. Measured with immunoSEQ multiplex PCR; TCRdb has only the in-frame clones, and not every one. This table has about 58,000 clones, less than 75% appearing once. The TCR was taken from a human donor with chronic lymphocytic leukemia. The V call is TRBV28, the J call TRBJ1-3, with 7 bases aligning to TRBD1. The source material was PBMCs, sampled after 12 months of ibrutinib treatment. CDR3 amino acids: CASTTTGISGNTIYF. CDR3 DNA sequence: TGTGCCAGCACTACGACAGGGATCTCTGGAAACACCATATATTTT. Full variable domain (rest looked up from reference TRBV28 and TRBJ1-3): DVKVTQSSRYLVKRTGEKVFLECVQDMDHENMFWYRQDPGLGLRLIYFSYDVKMKEKGDIPEGYSVSREKKERFSLILESASTNQTSMYLCASTTTGISGNTIYFGEGSWLTVV.